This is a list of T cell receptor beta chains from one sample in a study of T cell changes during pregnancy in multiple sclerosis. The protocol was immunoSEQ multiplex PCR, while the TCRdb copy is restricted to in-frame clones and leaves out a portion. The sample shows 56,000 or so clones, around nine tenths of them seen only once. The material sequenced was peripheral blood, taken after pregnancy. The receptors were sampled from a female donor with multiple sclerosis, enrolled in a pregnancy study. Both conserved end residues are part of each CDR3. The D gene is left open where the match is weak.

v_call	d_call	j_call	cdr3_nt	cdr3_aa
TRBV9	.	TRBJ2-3	TGTGCCAGCAGCGTACTGTCTAGCACAGATACGCAGTATTTT	CASSVLSSTDTQYF
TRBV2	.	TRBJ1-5	TGTGCCAGCAATAGGCAGGGATTTAATCAGCCCCAGCATTTT	CASNRQGFNQPQHF
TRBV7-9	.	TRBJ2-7	TGTGCCAGCAGCCCTTTGGGTCAAGGGGGATCCTACGAGCAGTACTTC	CASSPLGQGGSYEQYF
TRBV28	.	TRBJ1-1	TGTGCCAGCAGTTTATTAGACGGGGGCACTGAAGCTTTCTTT	CASSLLDGGTEAFF
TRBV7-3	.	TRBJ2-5	TGTGCCAGCAGCGCCTCTAGCTCCCAAGAGACCCAGTACTTC	CASSASSSQETQYF
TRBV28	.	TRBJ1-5	TGTGCCAGCAGTTTGCCCCTCGTAGGGAGTCAGCCCCAGCATTTT	CASSLPLVGSQPQHF
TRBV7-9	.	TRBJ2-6	TGTGCCAGCAGCAGGGGGAGCTATGCTGGGGCCAACGTCCTGACTTTC	CASSRGSYAGANVLTF
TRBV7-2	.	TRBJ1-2	TGTGCCAGCAGCTTAGGGACAGACTATGGCTACACCTTC	CASSLGTDYGYTF
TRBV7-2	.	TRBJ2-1	TGTGCCAGCAGCTATCTAAAGAATGAGCAGTTCTTC	CASSYLKNEQFF
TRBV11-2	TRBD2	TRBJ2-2	TGTGCCAGCAGCTTACGGGGGAGGGACACCGGGGAGCTGTTTTTT	CASSLRGRDTGELFF
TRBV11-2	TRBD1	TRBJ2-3	TGTGCCAGCCTTACAGGGGCAAGCACAGATACGCAGTATTTT	CASLTGASTDTQYF
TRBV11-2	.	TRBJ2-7	TGTGCCAGCAGCTTAGAGGGTAGGGGCTCCTACGAGCAGTACTTC	CASSLEGRGSYEQYF